The rows below give T cell receptor beta chains drawn from one sample of a study of blood T cell repertoires in COVID-19. Sequencing was performed with immunoSEQ multiplex PCR; in TCRdb, only in-frame clones are kept and a portion is missing. The repertoire has 250,000 or so clones, about 80% of them found once; the top ten carry about 3%. The source material was PBMCs or T cells enriched from blood (not recorded which). The receptors shown here come from a man aged 50 or older who had recovered from COVID-19. Both conserved end residues are part of each CDR3.

V gene	CDR3 protein
TRBV4-1	CASSQPTSGGDEQYF
TRBV15	CATSRDLAGIGEKLFF
TRBV2	CASSEGGGREGYTF
TRBV12-1	CASSNGERATNEKLFF
TRBV7-9	CASSFSGSGTEAFF
TRBV5-1	CASSLEGLAALAKNIQYF
TRBV27	CASRNSGSAYEQYF
TRBV5-6	CASSSTVNTEAFF
TRBV18	CASSPPLNTGELFF
TRBV10-1	CASSRTSGPYEQYF
TRBV4-1	CASSQVGQGNEQYF
TRBV4-3	CASSQAGGYGYTF
TRBV15	CATSRGTSIEQYF
TRBV6-6	CASSRGAGDQPQHF
TRBV7-3	CASSHTRVDTQYF
TRBV15	CATSREYGGASGNTIYF
TRBV5-4	CASSPPLQAYNEQFF
TRBV9	CASSRDRAYGYTF
TRBV19	CASSIFRGQNSGNTIYF
TRBV2	CASSRHGTGIGNTIYF
TRBV27	CASRAVSYNEQFF
TRBV11-3	CASSLGGSSYNEQFF
TRBV24-1	CATSDLRVGGRRAEYNEQFF
TRBV7-6	CASSLDRGQAAGYTF
TRBV15	CATSRGGTAYEQYF
TRBV18	CASSPPTELDGYTF
TRBV5-8	CASSLITGSTDTQYF
TRBV11-3	CASSSRDRFFSGNTIYF
TRBV11-2	CASSQAGLAGGKELFF
TRBV29-1	CSATGDTEAFF
TRBV11-2	CASSSKRGSMETQYF
TRBV29-1	CSVWTGGTEAFF
TRBV5-1	CASSLGQQGGGNTIYF
TRBV27	CASFPWGHTEAFF
TRBV12-3/TRBV12-4	CASSSWTGLAFF
TRBV11-2	CASSFNTGNWDTQYF
TRBV28	CASREQGMRTDTQYF
TRBV12-3/TRBV12-4	CASRAQGFYGYTF
TRBV5-4	CASSLEGQGLGYGYTF
TRBV2	CASDDAGYEQYF
TRBV11-2	CASSLVWGRSYNEQFF
TRBV9	CASSVQPGTGGNYGYTF
TRBV27	CASSSSRSEGGTEAFF
TRBV13	CASSRNGQSVWSPLHF
TRBV7-9	CASSLAGWAGGPEQYF